This T cell receptor (beta chain) was captured by sequencing in a study of metastatic and nonmetastatic thyroid tumors. Study summary: The authors compared repertoires across blood and tumor or nodule tissue from malignant and benign thyroid patients. Study outcomes and limitations: Across blood and tumor, TCR beta diversity in malignant thyroid tumors was reportedly significantly higher than in benign nodules.

Per the original methods: The study built a papillary thyroid cancer distant-metastasis classifier from CDR3 differences across clinicopathological groups. TCRdb called clones again from the PCR reads with MiXCR. These V and J calls rely on TCRdb rather than the paper's analysis. The sample records about 6,100 clones, 33% being singletons. Germline values: CDR1 SGDLS, CDR2 YYNGEE. The CDR3 extends over 14 amino acids. Every patient underwent thyroid surgery untreated. Sample share makes this clone large. Its cognate antigen is unknown. One end of the junction does not line up with germline, which may come from a read error.

Sequenced sample: adjacent normal tissue. The rearrangement joins TRBV9 to TRBJ2-7; D uncertain. The origin of this receptor is a male donor with papillary thyroid cancer or a benign thyroid nodule (not recorded which). Some clones in this sample may be carry-over from other donors' samples. The CDR3 here is CASTVRQPTYEQYF. In nucleotides, the CDR3 is TGTGCCAGCACCGTAAGGCAGCCAACCTACGAGCAGTACTTC.